These T cell receptor beta chains were read from a single sample in a study of blood T cell repertoires in COVID-19. Some clones are missing from TCRdb's copy, which holds only in-frame ones; the method was immunoSEQ multiplex PCR. The data hold 350,000 to 450,000 clones, with about 87% observed a single time. Material: PBMCs or T cells enriched from blood (not recorded which). The receptors here all came from a man aged 40-55 years in a cohort exposed to, infected with or recovered from COVID-19 (not recorded which). CDR3s include the opening cysteine and the closing phenylalanine or tryptophan. The D gene is left open where the match is weak. The size of a clone is reported for some rows only, either as once, few or many, or as a class for expanded clones.

j_gene,d_gene,v_gene,abundance,CDR3nt,CDR3aa
TRBJ1-5,.,TRBV9,.,TGTGCCAGCAGTCCCGGGGGAAATAGCAATCAGCCCCAGCATTTT,CASSPGGNSNQPQHF
TRBJ2-1,.,TRBV5-1,.,TGCGCCAGCAGCTGGGGGCCGGGTGAGCAGTTCTTC,CASSWGPGEQFF
TRBJ2-1,.,TRBV5-1,.,TGCGCCAGCAGCCCCAGGGGAGGGGCCGCCCTATTCAATGAGCAGTTCTTC,CASSPRGGAALFNEQFF
TRBJ1-5,TRBD1,TRBV2,.,TGTGCCAGCAGGGGGACAGGGGATCAGCCCCAGCATTTT,CASRGTGDQPQHF
TRBJ2-7,TRBD2,TRBV6-1,.,TGTGCCAGCAGTGAGCGGTGGCTAGCGGGAGTCTACGAGCAGTACTTC,CASSERWLAGVYEQYF
TRBJ1-2,.,TRBV19,.,TGTGCCAGTAGTCCGGGGAACTCCCTTTTCAATGGCTACACCTTC,CASSPGNSLFNGYTF
TRBJ1-2,.,TRBV28,.,TGTGCCAGCAGTTTACGGGGGATCTATGGCTACACCTTC,CASSLRGIYGYTF
TRBJ1-4,TRBD1,TRBV2,.,TGTGCCAGCAACCCCCAGGGGGCAACTAATGAAAAACTGTTTTTT,CASNPQGATNEKLFF
TRBJ1-2,TRBD1,TRBV30,.,TGTGCCTGGTCCGGGACAGGGTATGGCTACACCTTC,CAWSGTGYGYTF
TRBJ2-7,TRBD2,TRBV19,.,TGTGCCAGTAGTCCCATCCTAGCGGGGTCGTCCGAGCAGTACTTC,CASSPILAGSSEQYF
TRBJ1-6,.,TRBV7-8,.,TGTGCCAGCAGCCTCGAGACAGAGAATTCACCCCTCCACTTT,CASSLETENSPLHF
TRBJ2-5,.,TRBV5-1,.,TGCGCCAGCAGCTCCAACAGGAAAGAGACCCAGTACTTC,CASSSNRKETQYF
TRBJ1-1,.,TRBV5-1,once,TGCGCCAGCAGCTTACAGGGTTCAAGACAAGCTTTCTTT,CASSLQGSRQAFF
TRBJ2-7,TRBD1,TRBV4-2,.,TGTGCCAGCAGCCAAGCGGGACAGACCTACGAGCAGTACTTC,CASSQAGQTYEQYF
TRBJ2-5,TRBD2,TRBV2,.,TGTGCCAGCAGTGACCAGCGGGACGGAGCCCAGTACTTC,CASSDQRDGAQYF
TRBJ2-1,.,TRBV27,.,TGTGCCAGCAGTTTAGGTGGTAGCGGAAACAATGAGCAGTTCTTC,CASSLGGSGNNEQFF
TRBJ2-6,.,TRBV19,.,TGTGCCAGTAGTCCGAAAGACAGCTCTGGGGCCAACGTCCTGACTTTC,CASSPKDSSGANVLTF
TRBJ1-6,.,TRBV7-2,.,TGTGCCAGCAGCTTAGACCTCACAGCTACCTATAATTCACCCCTCCACTTT,CASSLDLTATYNSPLHF
TRBJ1-3,.,TRBV5-1,once,TGCGCCAGCAGGGAGGGTATTACATCGTCGTACACCATATATTTT,CASREGITSSYTIYF
TRBJ2-7,TRBD1,TRBV11-2,.,TGTGCCAGCAGCTTAATGAGGGGGCGAACCCACTACGAGCAGTACTTC,CASSLMRGRTHYEQYF
TRBJ1-3,TRBD1,TRBV18,.,TGTGCCAGCTCACCGGGCAGGGGGCAAGACACCATATATTTT,CASSPGRGQDTIYF
TRBJ1-6,TRBD1,TRBV24-1,.,TGTGCCACCAGTAACAGGGGAGAGTCACCCCTCCACTTT,CATSNRGESPLHF
TRBJ2-1,TRBD1,TRBV28,.,TGTGCCAGCAGCCCAAGACAGGGGAGTTCTAGTGAGCAGTTCTTC,CASSPRQGSSSEQFF
TRBJ2-2,TRBD2,TRBV7-9,.,TGTGCCAGCAGCTCCGGACTAGCGGGTAACACCGGGGAGCTGTTTTTT,CASSSGLAGNTGELFF
TRBJ1-1,.,TRBV5-6,once,TGTGCCAGCAGGGTGCGGGGGCCGGGAACTGAAGCTTTCTTT,CASRVRGPGTEAFF
TRBJ2-1,TRBD2,TRBV7-9,.,TGTGCCAGCAGCATAACGTACGGGAGGCCCTACAATGAGCAGTTCTTC,CASSITYGRPYNEQFF
TRBJ1-1,TRBD1,TRBV7-8,.,TGTGCCAGCAGCCCCCCCTGGGCAGGGGGTGTAGAAGCTTTCTTT,CASSPPWAGGVEAFF
TRBJ2-1,TRBD2,TRBV9,.,TGTGCCAGCAGCGCCGGGACTAGCGGGAGGAATGAGCAGTTCTTC,CASSAGTSGRNEQFF
TRBJ1-1,.,TRBV19,.,TGTGCCAGCCGCAAGGTGGGGGGCACTGAAGCTTTCTTT,CASRKVGGTEAFF
TRBJ2-7,TRBD1,TRBV29-1,.,TGCAGCGTTGCAGACAGGGGTTTACACGAGCAGTACTTC,CSVADRGLHEQYF
TRBJ2-3,TRBD2,TRBV5-1,.,TGCGCCAGCAGCCCCAGGACTAGTCGGGATACAGATACGCAGTATTTT,CASSPRTSRDTDTQYF
TRBJ2-3,TRBD2,TRBV7-2,.,TGTGCCAGCAGCTTAGACGGGGGGACAGATACGCAGTATTTT,CASSLDGGTDTQYF
TRBJ2-1,TRBD2,TRBV2,.,TGTGCCAGCAGTGAAGTCGCGGGAGGTTGGAATGAGCAGTTCTTC,CASSEVAGGWNEQFF
TRBJ1-2,TRBD1,TRBV11-2,.,TGTGCCAGCAGCTTAGGACAGGGCCCCGGCTACACCTTC,CASSLGQGPGYTF
TRBJ2-6,.,TRBV5-6,.,TGTGCCAGCACCTTTTTGGCCCCTGGGGCCAACGTCCTGACTTTC,CASTFLAPGANVLTF
TRBJ2-1,TRBD2,TRBV6-4,.,TGTGCCAGCAGTGCCGGGGCTAGCGGGAGTGTCTACAATGAGCAGTTCTTC,CASSAGASGSVYNEQFF
TRBJ2-1,TRBD2,TRBV5-1,once,TGCGCCAGCAGCGTCGGACTAGCGGGGAACAATGAGCAGTTCTTC,CASSVGLAGNNEQFF
TRBJ1-5,.,TRBV15,few,TGTGCCACCAGCAGACGCGACTGGTATAGCAATCAGCCCCAGCATTTT,CATSRRDWYSNQPQHF
TRBJ2-4,.,TRBV25-1,.,TGTGCCAGCAGTGACACCCCGGACAGTCCCTCCAAAAACATTCAGTACTTC,CASSDTPDSPSKNIQYF
TRBJ1-2,TRBD1,TRBV4-2,.,TGTGCCAGCAGCCCAGCAGGGGGCTCTGGCTACACCTTC,CASSPAGGSGYTF
TRBJ1-5,.,TRBV6-5,.,TGTGCCAGCAGTTCGCAGGGAGGTCAGCCCCAGCATTTT,CASSSQGGQPQHF
TRBJ1-2,.,TRBV5-1,few,TGCGCCAGCAGCTTGGCCCGGCAGGGGAATGGCTACACCTTC,CASSLARQGNGYTF
TRBJ2-1,.,TRBV29-1,.,TGCAGCGTTTTAGCGGCTAGCTCCTACAATGAGCAGTTCTTC,CSVLAASSYNEQFF
TRBJ2-5,TRBD2,TRBV27,.,TGTGCCAGCAGTACTAGCGGGACGACTAGGGAGACCCAGTACTTC,CASSTSGTTRETQYF
TRBJ1-6,TRBD1,TRBV27,few,TGTGCCAGCAGAGCCGGGACAGCTTCTAATTCACCCCTCCACTTT,CASRAGTASNSPLHF
TRBJ2-7,TRBD2,TRBV3-1/TRBV3-2,.,TGTGCCAGCAGCCGCGCCGCGGGGGTATCCTACGAGCAGTACTTC,CASSRAAGVSYEQYF
TRBJ1-1,TRBD1,TRBV29-1,.,TGCAGCGTTAGAGGGGGCGTGAACACTGAAGCTTTCTTT,CSVRGGVNTEAFF
TRBJ2-3,.,TRBV6-4,.,TGTGCCAGCAGACAGGGTAGCACAGATACGCAGTATTTT,CASRQGSTDTQYF